This TCR beta chain was observed in a study of T cells in Graves' hyperthyroidism and ophthalmopathy. The hyperthyroidism patients had all been newly diagnosed, and their disease duration was under 2 months. Their ages ranged from 18 to 65 years. The length of the CDR3 is 15 residues. Germline V CDR1 and CDR2: DFQATT, SNEGSKA (reference sequence). V lost 6 bases, J lost 0 bases, and 14 bases lay in between. The table lists this clonotype with a few counts. Amplification targeted TCR beta CDR3 regions from RNA transcripts. When the TCR CDR3 underwent first-round RT-PCR, the HTBI primer set was used. TCRdb processed the multiplex PCR reads anew with MiXCR; each CDR3 protein has one entry. The sample carries 690,000 or so distinct CDR3 sequences, around 20% recorded once.

This receptor was identified in a woman in her forties or fifties with Graves' hyperthyroidism that later progressed to Graves' ophthalmopathy. The sequencing input was blood. The V call is TRBV20-1, the J call TRBJ1-4, with D hard to call. The CDR3 spells CSADLRSSTNEKLFF. In DNA form, the CDR3 reads TGCAGTGCCGATCTGCGAAGCTCAACTAATGAAAAACTGTTTTTT.